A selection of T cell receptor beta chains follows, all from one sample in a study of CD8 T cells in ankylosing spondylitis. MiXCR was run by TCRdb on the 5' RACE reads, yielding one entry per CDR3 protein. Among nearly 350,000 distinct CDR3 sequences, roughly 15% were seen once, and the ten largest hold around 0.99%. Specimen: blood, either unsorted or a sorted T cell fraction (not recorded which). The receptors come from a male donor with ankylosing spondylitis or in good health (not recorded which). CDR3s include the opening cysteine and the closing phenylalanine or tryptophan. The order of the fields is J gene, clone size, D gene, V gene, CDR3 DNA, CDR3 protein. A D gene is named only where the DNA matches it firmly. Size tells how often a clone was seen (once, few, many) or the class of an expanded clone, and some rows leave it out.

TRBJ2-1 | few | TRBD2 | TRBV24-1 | TGTGCCACCAGTGATAGCCGGGCTAGCGGGGGGAATGAGCAGTTCTTC | CATSDSRASGGNEQFF
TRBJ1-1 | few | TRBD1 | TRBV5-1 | TGCGCCAGCAGGATTTTCACAGGGGGTACTGAAGCTTTCTTT | CASRIFTGGTEAFF
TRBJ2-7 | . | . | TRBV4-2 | TGTGCCAGCAGCCAAGAGGGAAGCGCCTGGCAGTACTTC | CASSQEGSAWQYF
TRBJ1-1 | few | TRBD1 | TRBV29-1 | TGCAGCGTAGAGGGACAGGGCACCTCTGGAGCTTTCTTT | CSVEGQGTSGAFF
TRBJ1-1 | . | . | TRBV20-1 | TGCAGTGCTAGAACCGGGACACCGACCGACCTGATGAACACTGAAGCTTTCTTT | CSARTGTPTDLMNTEAFF
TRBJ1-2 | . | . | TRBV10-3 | TGTGCCATCAGTGCCACCCTCCCGTCTATAACCTTC | CAISATLPSITF
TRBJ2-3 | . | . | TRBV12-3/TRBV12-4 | TGTGCCAGCAGGAGGGACTTCGTAAGCACAGATACGCAGTATTTT | CASRRDFVSTDTQYF
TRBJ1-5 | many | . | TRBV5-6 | TGTGCCAGCAGCTTGTCAGGGTTAGGTCAGCCCCAGCATTTT | CASSLSGLGQPQHF
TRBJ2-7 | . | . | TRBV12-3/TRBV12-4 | TGTGCCAGCAGTTTGGGTTGGGAAGGGAGCTACGAGCAGTACTTC | CASSLGWEGSYEQYF
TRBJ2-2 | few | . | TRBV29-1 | TGCAGCGTTGAATCGCCCAGGGGAGGAGCCGGGGAGCTGTTTTTT | CSVESPRGGAGELFF
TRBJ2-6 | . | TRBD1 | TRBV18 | TGTGCCAGCTCACCAGGGACAGGAGGGGATGTTTTATCCTCTGGGGCCAACGTCCTGACTTTC | CASSPGTGGDVLSSGANVLTF
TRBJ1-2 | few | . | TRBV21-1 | TGTGCCAGCTGTAAATCTTATGGCTACACCTTC | CASCKSYGYTF
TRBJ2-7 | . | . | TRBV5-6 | TGTGCCAGCAGCTTGGGAGGGAGTACCTACGAGCAGTACTTC | CASSLGGSTYEQYF
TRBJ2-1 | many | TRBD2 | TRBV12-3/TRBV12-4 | TGTGCCAGCAGTTCGTCTAGCGGGCTATACAATGAGCAGTTCTTC | CASSSSSGLYNEQFF
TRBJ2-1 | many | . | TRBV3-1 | TGTGCCAGCAGCTATGGCAATGAGCAGTTCTTC | CASSYGNEQFF
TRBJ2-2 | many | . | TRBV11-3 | TGTGCCAGCAGCTTGGGGATCGAGGGCGGGGAGCTGTTTTTT | CASSLGIEGGELFF
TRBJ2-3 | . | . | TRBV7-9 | TGTGCCAGCAGCTCTTCAGGACAATTCACAGATACGCAGTATTTT | CASSSSGQFTDTQYF
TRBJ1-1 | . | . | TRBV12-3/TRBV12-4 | TGTGCCAGCAGTTTAAGCCCTCGCACTGAAGCTTTCTTT | CASSLSPRTEAFF
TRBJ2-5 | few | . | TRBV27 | TGTGCCTCCCAGGGCAGGGCAGAGACCCAGTACTTC | CASQGRAETQYF
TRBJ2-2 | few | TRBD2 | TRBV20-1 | TGCAGTGCTAGCAGCGGGGGGACCGGGGAGCTGTTTTTT | CSASSGGTGELFF
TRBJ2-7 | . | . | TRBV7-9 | TGTGCCAGCACCCCTCCGCGAGGAGGGAGCTACGAGCAGTACTTC | CASTPPRGGSYEQYF
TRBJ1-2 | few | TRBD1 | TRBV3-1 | TGTGCCAGCAGCCAAGATACCGGACAGGGACATGGCTACACCTTC | CASSQDTGQGHGYTF
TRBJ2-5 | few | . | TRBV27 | TGTGCCAGCACTCTTTTGGGGGGTAGTGAGACCCAGTACTTC | CASTLLGGSETQYF
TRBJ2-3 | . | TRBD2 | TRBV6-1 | TGTTCCGCCGGGAGGGCCCCTGGGCCAGATACGCAGTATTTT | CSAGRAPGPDTQYF
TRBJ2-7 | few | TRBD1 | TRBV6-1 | TGTGCCAGCAGCAACCGGGACAGGTACATCGACGAGCAGTACTTC | CASSNRDRYIDEQYF
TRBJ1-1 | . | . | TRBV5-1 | TGCGCCAGCAGCTTGTCGGGGGGGCGGCACACTGAAGCTTTCTTT | CASSLSGGRHTEAFF
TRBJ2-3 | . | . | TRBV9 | TGTGCCAGCAGCGTAGAAGTGCGGACAGATACGCAGTATTTT | CASSVEVRTDTQYF
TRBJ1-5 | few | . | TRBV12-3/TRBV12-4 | TGTGCCAGCAACTTACGGGAGGGGTTACAGCCCCAGCATTTT | CASNLREGLQPQHF
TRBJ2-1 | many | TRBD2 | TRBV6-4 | TGTGCCAGCAGTGACGCGGGGGGGCACAATGAGCAGTTCTTC | CASSDAGGHNEQFF
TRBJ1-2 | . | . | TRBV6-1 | TGTGCCAGCAGTGAAGGGGGGTTCGGCAGGAGCTTTTCCTACACCTTC | CASSEGGFGRSFSYTF
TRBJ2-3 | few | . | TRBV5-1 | TGCGCCAGCAGCTTAGGACGGATACTACGCACAGATACGCAGTATTTT | CASSLGRILRTDTQYF
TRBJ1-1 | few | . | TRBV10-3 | TGTGCCACCCGAGGGGGGAGCAACACTGAAGCTTTCTTT | CATRGGSNTEAFF
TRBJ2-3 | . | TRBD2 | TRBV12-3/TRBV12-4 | TGTGCCAGCAGTTTCCGATCGACTAGCGGGGGTCCTTCGGCAGATACGCAGTATTTT | CASSFRSTSGGPSADTQYF
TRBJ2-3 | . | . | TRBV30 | TGTGCCTGGGGGAGACAGGGAGGTACGCAGTATTTT | CAWGRQGGTQYF
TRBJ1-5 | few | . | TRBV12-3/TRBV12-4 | TGTGCCAGTTCCCGGGGATATGATAGCAATCAGCCCCAGCATTTT | CASSRGYDSNQPQHF
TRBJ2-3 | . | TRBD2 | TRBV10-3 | TGTGCCGCGGGACTAGCGGCAGATACGCAGTATTTT | CAAGLAADTQYF
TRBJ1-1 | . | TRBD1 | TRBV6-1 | TGTGCCAGCAAGATACCGGGACAGGTCCCTCTGAGGGCTTTCTTT | CASKIPGQVPLRAFF
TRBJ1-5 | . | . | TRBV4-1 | TGCGCCAGCAGCCAAGATCAAGGGGAGCGTCAGCCCCAGCATTTT | CASSQDQGERQPQHF
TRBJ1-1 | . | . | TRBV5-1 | TGCGCCAGCAGCTTGTGGTCTCGGCGGGGAGGGGGGAACACTGAAGCTTTCTTT | CASSLWSRRGGGNTEAFF
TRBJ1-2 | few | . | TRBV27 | TGTGCCAGCAGTTTAGAGGGGTCTGCGGGAGGCTACACCTTC | CASSLEGSAGGYTF
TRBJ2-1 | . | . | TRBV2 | TGTGCCAGCAGTCAACTTGGGGTGGGTTCGGACGTTAGTCTAGAGCAGTTCTTC | CASSQLGVGSDVSLEQFF
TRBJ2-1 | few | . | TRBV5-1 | TGCGCCAGCAGCTTGGGGGGGGCGCTCGGAAACAATGAGCAGTTCTTC | CASSLGGALGNNEQFF
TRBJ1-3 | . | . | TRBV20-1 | TGCAGTGCTAGAAAACAGGGCGTCGGAAACACCATATATTTT | CSARKQGVGNTIYF
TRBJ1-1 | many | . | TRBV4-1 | TGCGCCAGCAGCCAACACGGAGGCGGGGTGGATGGGGCTTTCTTT | CASSQHGGGVDGAFF
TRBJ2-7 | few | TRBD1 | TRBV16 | TGTGCCAGCAGCCAATCGCTACAGGGGAGCTACGAGCAGTACTTC | CASSQSLQGSYEQYF